Given below is one TCR beta chain in context. Here immunoSEQ multiplex PCR was the method, and the copy in TCRdb shows in-frame clones only, minus some. The data show about 110,000 clones, about 89% seen once. The data were taken from a study of blood T cell repertoires in COVID-19. Trimming left V 0 bases short and J 3 bases short, with 8 bases between. The CDR3 is 14 residues long. Germline CDR1 reads SGHNT; CDR2 reads YYREEE (reference sequence). Sequenced sample: peripheral blood. V gene TRBV5-4 combines with J gene TRBJ2-3; D is unresolved. This TCR derives from a man between 35 and 55 years old with acute or convalescent COVID-19. The CDR3 DNA follows: TGTGCCAGCAGCTTGGGAGTCTTTACAGATACGCAGTATTTT. Its protein is CASSLGVFTDTQYF.